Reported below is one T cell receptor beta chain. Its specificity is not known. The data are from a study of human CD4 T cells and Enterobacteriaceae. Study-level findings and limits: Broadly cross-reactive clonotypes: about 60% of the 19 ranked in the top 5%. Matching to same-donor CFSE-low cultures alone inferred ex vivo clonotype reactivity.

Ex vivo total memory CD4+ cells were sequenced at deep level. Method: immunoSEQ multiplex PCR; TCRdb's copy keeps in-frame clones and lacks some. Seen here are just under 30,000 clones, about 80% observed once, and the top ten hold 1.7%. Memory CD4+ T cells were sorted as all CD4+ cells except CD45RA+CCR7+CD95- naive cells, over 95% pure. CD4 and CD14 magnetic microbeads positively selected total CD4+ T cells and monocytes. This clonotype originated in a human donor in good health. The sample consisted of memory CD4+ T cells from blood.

CDR3 protein: CASSTGGGGGTEAFF. The CDR3 coding sequence is TGTGCCAGCTCAACCGGAGGCGGGGGGGGAACTGAAGCTTTCTTT. This chain uses TRBV28 with TRBJ1-1; possible D gene TRBD1, 5 bases. The length of the CDR3 is 15 residues. CDR1 and CDR2 (germline): MDHEN, SYDVKM. V lost 8 bases to trimming and J lost 5 bases, with 21 bases between them.